The source of this T cell receptor (beta chain) is a study of OX40 agonist ivuxolimab in advanced cancers. Overall study: Patients were dosed with the agonistic anti-OX40 (CD134) antibody ivuxolimab. Notes on the study in general: CD4+ T cells averaged fewer expanded clones than CD8+ T cells.

TCRdb's copy holds only in-frame clones and misses some; the assay was immunoSEQ multiplex PCR. The profile shows fewer than 35,000 clones, 60% to 75% of them singletons. Blood sampling was done at baseline, cycle 4 day 1, and cycle 7 day 1. In its sample, this clone was seen once. Its antigen is undetermined. From germline, CDR1 is SQVTM and CDR2 ANQGSEA. After removal of 7 bases from V and 7 bases from J, the junction contained 5 bases not matched to a gene. This CDR3 is built from 13 residues. The origin of this receptor is an adult with an advanced solid tumor such as melanoma, head and neck, liver or kidney cancer. The V and J genes are TRBV29-1 and TRBJ1-6; 9 bases align to TRBD1. The sample was CD4+ or CD8+ T cells sorted from blood, taken in a trial of the OX40 agonist ivuxolimab. CDR3 in DNA: TGCAGCGGTCGGACAGGGGAAAATTCACCCCTCCACTTT. It translates to CSGRTGENSPLHF.